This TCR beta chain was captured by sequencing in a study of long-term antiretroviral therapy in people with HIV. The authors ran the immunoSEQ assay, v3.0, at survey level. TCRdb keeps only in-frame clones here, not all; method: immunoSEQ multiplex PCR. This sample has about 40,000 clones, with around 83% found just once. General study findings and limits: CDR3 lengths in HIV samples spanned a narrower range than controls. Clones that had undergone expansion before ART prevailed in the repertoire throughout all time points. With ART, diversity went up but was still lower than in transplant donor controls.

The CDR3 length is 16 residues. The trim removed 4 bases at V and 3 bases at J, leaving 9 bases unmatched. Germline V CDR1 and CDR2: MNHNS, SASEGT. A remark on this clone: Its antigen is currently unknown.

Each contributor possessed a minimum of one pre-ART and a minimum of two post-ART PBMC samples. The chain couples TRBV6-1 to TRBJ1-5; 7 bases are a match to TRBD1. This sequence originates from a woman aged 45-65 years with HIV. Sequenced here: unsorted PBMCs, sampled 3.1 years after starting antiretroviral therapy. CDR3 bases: TGTGCCAGCAGTGCGGGACAGCTAAGAAACAATCAGCCCCAGCATTTT. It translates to CASSAGQLRNNQPQHF.